Below are 21 T cell receptor beta chains sequenced from a single sample in a study of OX40 agonist ivuxolimab in advanced cancers. Produced via immunoSEQ multiplex PCR; TCRdb's table is partial and in-frame only. In the table there are roughly 50,000 clones, roughly 89% of which are singletons. The starting material was CD4+ or CD8+ T cells sorted from blood, obtained in a trial of the OX40 agonist ivuxolimab. Every receptor here comes from an adult with an advanced solid tumor such as melanoma, head and neck, liver or kidney cancer.

This chain uses TRBV7-6 with TRBJ2-1; 8 positions agree with TRBD2. The trim removed 0 bases at V and 8 bases at J, leaving 9 bases unmatched. Germline V gene data show CDR1 as SGHVS and CDR2 as FNYEAQ. This CDR3 spans 16 amino acids. CDR3 region: CASSLASGLAVHEQFF. CDR3 bases: TGTGCCAGCAGCTTAGCATCCGGACTAGCTGTCCATGAGCAGTTCTTC.

This clone occurred once. The DNA of the CDR3 is TGTGCCAGCAGCTTAATTTTTCCGTCCTTCCCGACAGGGGAAGTTCCCGGGGAGCTGTTTTTT. This translates into CASSLIFPSFPTGEVPGELFF. The gene calls are TRBV7-3 and TRBJ2-2; TRBD1 aligns across 8 bases. CDR1 is SGHTA and CDR2 is FQGTGA in the germline V gene. This CDR3 is built from 21 residues. J lost 6 bases, V lost 1 base, and 22 bases had no gene match.

The chain recombines TRBV7-3 with TRBJ2-7, with D unresolved. V gave up 2 bases and J gave up 0 bases, with 5 bases separating them. Looked up from germline, CDR1 is SGHTA and CDR2 is FQGTGA. CDR3 length: 13 amino acids. DNA for the CDR3: TGTGCCAGCAGCTTAGGACCCTCCTACGAGCAGTACTTC. Residues: CASSLGPSYEQYF. The full variable domain, completed using reference TRBV7-3 and TRBJ2-7, is GAGVSQTPSNKVTEKGKYVELRCDPISGHTALYWYRQSLGQGPEFLIYFQGTGAADDSGLPNDRFFAVRPEGSVSTLKIQRTERGDSAVYLCASSLGPSYEQYFGPGTRLTVT.

The chain joins TRBV11-2 to TRBJ2-7, with D perhaps given as TRBD1 or TRBD2 (5 bases each). CDR3 length equals 14 residues. The germline V gene encodes CDR1 SGHAT and CDR2 FQNNGV. The V end lost 7 bases, the J end lost 2 bases, and 15 bases lay between the germline ends. DNA for the CDR3: TGTGCCAGCATGGGGACCAGCCCGGCCTACGAGCAGTACTTC. It yields the protein CASMGTSPAYEQYF.

A few counts support this clone. The CDR3 DNA reads as TGTGCCAGCAGTGAGAGACCTAGCTCCTACGAGCAGTACTTC. Protein product: CASSERPSSYEQYF. The chain carries TRBV28 and TRBJ2-7, with no clear D. This CDR3 contains 14 residues. Trimming cost V 5 bases and J 0 bases, with 11 bases left between them. The V gene's germline CDR1 is MDHEN and CDR2 SYDVKM.

V and J are TRBV19 and TRBJ2-1, with 9 positions matching TRBD2. Losses at the gene ends were 3 bases for V and 7 bases for J; bases not matched to a gene: 7. The CDR3 extends over 15 amino acids. Per germline, CDR1 LNHDA and CDR2 SQIVND (reference sequence). The CDR3 region is CASSISGRGFNEQFF. CDR3 sequence (DNA): TGTGCCAGTAGTATTAGCGGGAGAGGGTTTAATGAGCAGTTCTTC.

The rearrangement links TRBV28 to TRBJ2-7, with TRBD2 matching over 8 bases. Trimming cost V 4 bases and J 4 bases; bases outside gene matches: 12. The V gene's germline CDR1 is MDHEN and CDR2 SYDVKM. The CDR3 length is 16 residues. In DNA form, the CDR3 reads TGTGCCAGCAGTTCGCCCTCTACAGCGGGAGAGTACGAGCAGTACTTC. This translates into CASSSPSTAGEYEQYF.

V usage is TRBV11-2 and J usage is TRBJ2-1; D is perhaps TRBD2 (6 bases). The CDR3 is made up of 14 amino acids. Germline V lookup: CDR1 SGHAT, CDR2 FQNNGV. V was pared by 3 bases and J by 9 bases, with 15 bases between. The CDR3 sequence is CASSFLIGSTEQFF. The CDR3 region has the DNA TGTGCCAGCAGCTTCCTTATCGGGAGTACTGAGCAGTTCTTC.

The chain links TRBV20-1 to TRBJ2-7; D unclear. V shed 6 bases and J shed 6 bases, with 6 bases lying between them. In germline, CDR1 is DFQATT, CDR2 SNEGSKA (reference sequence). This CDR3 comprises 9 residues. The CDR3 spells CSAGIEQYV. In DNA, the CDR3 is TGCAGTGCGGGGATCGAGCAGTACGTC.

This chain links TRBV11-3 with TRBJ2-5, with 10 positions matching TRBD2. Per the germline V gene, CDR1 is SGHNT and CDR2 is YENEEA. V lost 4 bases to trimming and J lost 2 bases; unmatched junction nucleotides: 4. There are 15 residues in the CDR3. The CDR3 sequence: CASSSGLAKQETQYF. As DNA, the CDR3 is TGTGCCAGCAGCTCGGGACTAGCGAAACAAGAGACCCAGTACTTC.

This clone has a single count. CDR3 residues: CASSSLSRGGDTQYF. In DNA form, the CDR3 reads TGTGCCAGCAGCTCCCTCAGCCGGGGTGGGGATACGCAGTATTTT. This rearrangement joins TRBV11-3 to TRBJ2-3, with D possibly being TRBD2 (5 bases). The CDR3 is 15 residues long. Germline V CDR1 and CDR2: SGHNT, YENEEA. Trimming shortened V by 4 bases and J by 6 bases, and 17 bases separated the two germline ends.

V is TRBV7-9 and J is TRBJ2-1; D is uncertain. V lost 1 base and J lost 4, with 17 bases in between. Per the germline V gene, CDR1 is SEHNR and CDR2 is FQNEAQ (reference sequence). The CDR3 has 17 amino acids. This CDR3 is CASSLVGTPPKYNEQFF. The CDR3 DNA reads as TGTGCCAGCAGCTTAGTTGGAACCCCACCGAAGTACAATGAGCAGTTCTTC.

The chain recombines TRBV7-6 with TRBJ1-3; the match to TRBD1 covers 10 bases. V lost 5 bases and J lost 8; bases outside the gene matches: 12. The CDR3 spans 16 residues. The germline V gene has CDR1 SGHVS and CDR2 FNYEAQ. CDR3 sequence reads: CASSPTPGTGADTIYF. CDR3 in DNA: TGTGCCAGCAGCCCTACACCCGGGACAGGGGCCGACACCATATATTTT. The full variable domain, rest sourced from reference TRBV7-6 and TRBJ1-3, is GAGVSQSPRYKVTKRGQDVALRCDPISGHVSLYWYRQALGQGPEFLTYFNYEAQQDKSGLPNDRFSAERPEGSISTLTIQRTEQRDSAMYRCASSPTPGTGADTIYFGEGSWLTVV.

The chain uses TRBV19 and TRBJ2-1; D is possibly TRBD1 (6 bases). CDR3 size: 13 residues. Trimming removed 10 bases at V and 0 bases at J, with 10 bases between. Germline V CDR1 and CDR2: LNHDA, SQIVND (reference sequence). The CDR3 spells CATQDSSYNEQFF. For the CDR3, the DNA is TGTGCCACACAGGACAGCTCCTACAATGAGCAGTTCTTC.

V gene TRBV28 combines with J gene TRBJ1-2; 8 positions agree with TRBD1. Germline values: CDR1 MDHEN, CDR2 SYDVKM. The CDR3 has 13 residues. The junction had 6 bases not matched to a gene; V was cut back by 6 bases and J by 6 bases. CDR3 bases: TGTGCCAGCAGACCCCAGGGGGCACATGGCTACACCTTC. This sequence encodes CASRPQGAHGYTF.

The gene calls are TRBV9 and TRBJ1-1; D not resolved. The germline V gene has CDR1 SGDLS and CDR2 YYNGEE. V was clipped by 0 bases and J by 1 base, with 7 bases between them. The CDR3 is 14 residues long. CDR3 amino acids: CASSVGGRNTEAFF. DNA of the CDR3: TGTGCCAGCAGCGTAGGAGGCAGGAACACTGAAGCTTTCTTT.

The V and J genes are TRBV28 and TRBJ1-5; D unresolved. CDR1 is MDHEN, CDR2 SYDVKM, per germline. V lost 4 bases, J lost 9 bases, and 16 bases lay in between. The CDR3 is 14 amino acids. The CDR3 DNA sequence: TGTGCCAGCAGTTCATATGCCGGGGATGGGCCCCAGCATTTT. This translates into CASSSYAGDGPQHF.

This chain connects TRBV10-3 to TRBJ2-1, with a weak D call TRBD2 (7 bases). The CDR3 is made up of 11 amino acids. With 4 bases removed from V and 10 bases from J, the gap between germline ends came to 8 bases. CDR1 ENHRY and CDR2 SYGVKD come from the germline V gene. The CDR3 coding sequence is TGTGCCATCAGTGGGGGGGGCGAGCAGTTCTTC. This translates into CAISGGGEQFF.

The chain combines TRBV5-1 with TRBJ1-2; 10 nucleotides agree with TRBD1. V gave up 4 bases and J gave up 6 bases; unmatched junction bases: 9. Per the germline V gene, CDR1 is SGHRS and CDR2 is YFSETQ. The CDR3 consists of 15 residues. The CDR3, as DNA: TGCGCCAGCAGCCTAGGAACCGGGACAGGGGATGGCTACACCTTC. Amino acid sequence: CASSLGTGTGDGYTF.

V usage is TRBV7-7 and J usage is TRBJ1-4; unclear D gene. V lost 5 bases and J 8 bases, leaving 12 bases between the germline ends. The CDR3 length is 13 residues. Germline loops: CDR1 SSHAT, CDR2 FNYEAQ (reference sequence). The CDR3 loop is CASSERIGEKLFF. The CDR3 nucleotides read TGTGCCAGCAGCGAACGGATAGGCGAAAAACTGTTTTTT.

The chain is built from TRBV6-1 and TRBJ2-7; 9 bases are shared with TRBD1. The CDR3 consists of 13 residues. Germline values: CDR1 MNHNS, CDR2 SASEGT. V trimming: 8 bases; J trimming: 6 bases; junction bases outside the gene matches: 8. The CDR3 loop reads CASRGQGVFEQYF. The CDR3 DNA follows: TGTGCCAGCCGGGGACAGGGTGTCTTCGAGCAGTACTTC.